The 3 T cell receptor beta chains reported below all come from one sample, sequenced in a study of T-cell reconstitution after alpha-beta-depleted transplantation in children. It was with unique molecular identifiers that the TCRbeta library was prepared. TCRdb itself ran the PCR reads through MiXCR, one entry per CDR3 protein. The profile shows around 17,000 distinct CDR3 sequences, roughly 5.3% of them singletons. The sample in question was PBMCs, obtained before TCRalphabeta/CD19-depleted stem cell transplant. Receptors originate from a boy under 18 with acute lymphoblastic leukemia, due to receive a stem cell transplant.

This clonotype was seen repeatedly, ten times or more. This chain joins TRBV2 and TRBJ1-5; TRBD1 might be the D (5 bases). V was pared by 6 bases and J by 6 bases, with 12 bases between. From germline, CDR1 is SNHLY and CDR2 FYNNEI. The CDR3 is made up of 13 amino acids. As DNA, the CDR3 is TGTGCCAGCAGGACAGAAGGGCTTCAGCCCCAGCATTTT. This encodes CASRTEGLQPQHF.

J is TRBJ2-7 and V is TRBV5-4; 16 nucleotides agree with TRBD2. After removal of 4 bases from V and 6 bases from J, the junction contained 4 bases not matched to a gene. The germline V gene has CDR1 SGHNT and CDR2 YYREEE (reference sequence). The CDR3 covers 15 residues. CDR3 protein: CASSVGLAGGGEQYF. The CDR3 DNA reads TGTGCCAGCAGCGTGGGACTAGCGGGAGGGGGCGAGCAGTACTTC.

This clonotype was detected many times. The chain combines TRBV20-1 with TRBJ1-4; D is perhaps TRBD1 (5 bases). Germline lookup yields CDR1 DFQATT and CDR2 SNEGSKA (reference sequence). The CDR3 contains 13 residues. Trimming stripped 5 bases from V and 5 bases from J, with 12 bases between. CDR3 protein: CSAYRDLNEKLFF. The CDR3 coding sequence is TGCAGTGCTTACCGGGACCTCAATGAAAAACTGTTTTTT.